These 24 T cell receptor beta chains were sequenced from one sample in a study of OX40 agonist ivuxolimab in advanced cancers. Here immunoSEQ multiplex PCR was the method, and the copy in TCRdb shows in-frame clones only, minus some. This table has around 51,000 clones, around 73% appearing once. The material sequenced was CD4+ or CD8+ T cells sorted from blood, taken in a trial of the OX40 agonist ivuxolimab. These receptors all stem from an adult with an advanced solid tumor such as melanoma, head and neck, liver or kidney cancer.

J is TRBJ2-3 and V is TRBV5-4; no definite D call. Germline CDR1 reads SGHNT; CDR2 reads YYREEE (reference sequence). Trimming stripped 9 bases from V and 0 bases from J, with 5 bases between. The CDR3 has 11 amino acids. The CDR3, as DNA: TGTGCCACTCTTAGCACAGATACGCAGTATTTT. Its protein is CATLSTDTQYF.

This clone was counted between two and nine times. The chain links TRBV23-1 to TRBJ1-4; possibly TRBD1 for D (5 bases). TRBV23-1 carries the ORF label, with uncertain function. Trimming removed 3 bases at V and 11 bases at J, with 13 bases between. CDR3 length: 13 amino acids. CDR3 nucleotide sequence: TGCGCCAGCAGTCACCCTTCAGGGTCCAAACTGTTTTTT. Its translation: CASSHPSGSKLFF.

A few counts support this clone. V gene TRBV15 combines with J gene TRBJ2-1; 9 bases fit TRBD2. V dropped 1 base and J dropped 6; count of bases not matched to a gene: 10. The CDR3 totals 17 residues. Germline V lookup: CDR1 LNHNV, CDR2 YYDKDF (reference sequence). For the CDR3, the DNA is TGTGCCACCAGCAGAGCTACTAGCGGGCTGGGGGCCAATGAGCAGTTCTTC. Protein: CATSRATSGLGANEQFF.

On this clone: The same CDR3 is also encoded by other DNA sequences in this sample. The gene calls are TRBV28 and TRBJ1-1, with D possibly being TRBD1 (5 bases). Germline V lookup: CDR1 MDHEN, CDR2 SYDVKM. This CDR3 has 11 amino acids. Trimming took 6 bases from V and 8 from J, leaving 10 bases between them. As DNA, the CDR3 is TGTGCCAGCAGGGGACGGCCGGAAGCTTTCTTT. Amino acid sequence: CASRGRPEAFF.

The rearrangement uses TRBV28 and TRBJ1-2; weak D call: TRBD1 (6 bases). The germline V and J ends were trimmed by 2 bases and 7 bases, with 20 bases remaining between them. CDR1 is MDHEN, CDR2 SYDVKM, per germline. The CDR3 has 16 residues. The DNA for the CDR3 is TGTGCCAGCAGTTTAGATCACAGGGCATCGGGGCGTGGCTACACCTTC. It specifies CASSLDHRASGRGYTF.

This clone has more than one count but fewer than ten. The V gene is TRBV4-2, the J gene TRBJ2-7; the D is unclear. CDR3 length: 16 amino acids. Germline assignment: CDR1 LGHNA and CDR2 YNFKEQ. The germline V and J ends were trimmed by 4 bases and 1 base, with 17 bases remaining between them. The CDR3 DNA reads TGTGCCAGCAGCCGAGAAGTTGCGGATTCTTCCTACGAGCAGTACTTC. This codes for CASSREVADSSYEQYF.

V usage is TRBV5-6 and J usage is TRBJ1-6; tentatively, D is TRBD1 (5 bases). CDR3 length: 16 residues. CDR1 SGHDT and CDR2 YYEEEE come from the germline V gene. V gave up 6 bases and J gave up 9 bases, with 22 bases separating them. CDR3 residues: CASTPNLAGQTSPLHF. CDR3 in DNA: TGTGCCAGCACGCCTAATCTCGCAGGACAAACTTCACCCCTCCACTTT.

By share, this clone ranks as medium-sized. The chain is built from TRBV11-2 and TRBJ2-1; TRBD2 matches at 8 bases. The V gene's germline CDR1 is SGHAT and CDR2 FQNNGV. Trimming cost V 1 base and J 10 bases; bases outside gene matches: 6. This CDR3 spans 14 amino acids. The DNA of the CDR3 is TGTGCCAGCAGCTTAGTAGCAGCGGGGGAAGAGCAGTTCTTC. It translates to CASSLVAAGEEQFF.

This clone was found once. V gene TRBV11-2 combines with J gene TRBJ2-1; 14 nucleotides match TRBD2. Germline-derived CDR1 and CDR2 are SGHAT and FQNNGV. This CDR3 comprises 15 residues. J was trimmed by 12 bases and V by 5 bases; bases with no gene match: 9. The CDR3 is CASSPTGLAGGWQFF. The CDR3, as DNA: TGTGCCAGCAGCCCAACCGGACTAGCGGGAGGTTGGCAGTTCTTC.

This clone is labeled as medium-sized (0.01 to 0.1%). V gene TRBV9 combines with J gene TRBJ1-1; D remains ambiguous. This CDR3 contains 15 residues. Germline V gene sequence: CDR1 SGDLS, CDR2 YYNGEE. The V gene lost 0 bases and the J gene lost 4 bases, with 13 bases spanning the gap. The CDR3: CASSVGGWGGTEAFF. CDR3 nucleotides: TGTGCCAGCAGCGTAGGCGGATGGGGAGGCACTGAAGCTTTCTTT.

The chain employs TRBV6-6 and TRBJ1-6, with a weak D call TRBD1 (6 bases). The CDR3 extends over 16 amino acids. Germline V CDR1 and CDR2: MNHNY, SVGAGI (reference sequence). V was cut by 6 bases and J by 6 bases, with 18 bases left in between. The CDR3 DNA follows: TGTGCCAGCAGCCCTCAGGGACGGACAGCTAATTCACCCCTCCACTTT. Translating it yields CASSPQGRTANSPLHF.

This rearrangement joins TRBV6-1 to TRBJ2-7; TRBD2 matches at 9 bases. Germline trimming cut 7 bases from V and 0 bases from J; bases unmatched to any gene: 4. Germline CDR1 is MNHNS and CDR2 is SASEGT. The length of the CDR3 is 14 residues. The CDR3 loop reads CASNLAGVSYEQYF. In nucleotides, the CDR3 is TGTGCCAGCAATTTAGCGGGAGTCTCCTACGAGCAGTACTTC.

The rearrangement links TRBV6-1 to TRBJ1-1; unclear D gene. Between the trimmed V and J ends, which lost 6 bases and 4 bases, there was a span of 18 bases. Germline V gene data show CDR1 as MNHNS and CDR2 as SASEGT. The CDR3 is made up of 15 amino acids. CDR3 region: CASRETLGSVTEAFF. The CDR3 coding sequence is TGTGCCAGCAGGGAGACACTTGGATCGGTCACTGAAGCTTTCTTT.

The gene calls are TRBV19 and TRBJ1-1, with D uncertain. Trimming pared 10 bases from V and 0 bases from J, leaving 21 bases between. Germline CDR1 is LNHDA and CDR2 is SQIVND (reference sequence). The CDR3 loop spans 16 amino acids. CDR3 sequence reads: CATHRNSASVNTEAFF. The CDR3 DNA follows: TGTGCCACCCATAGGAACTCGGCATCGGTGAACACTGAAGCTTTCTTT.

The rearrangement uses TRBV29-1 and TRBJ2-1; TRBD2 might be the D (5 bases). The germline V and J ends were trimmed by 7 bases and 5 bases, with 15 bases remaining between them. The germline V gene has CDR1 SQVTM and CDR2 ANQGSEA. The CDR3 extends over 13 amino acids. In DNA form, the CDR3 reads TGCAGCGACCTTACCGGGGTCGACAATGAGCAGTTCTTC. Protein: CSDLTGVDNEQFF.

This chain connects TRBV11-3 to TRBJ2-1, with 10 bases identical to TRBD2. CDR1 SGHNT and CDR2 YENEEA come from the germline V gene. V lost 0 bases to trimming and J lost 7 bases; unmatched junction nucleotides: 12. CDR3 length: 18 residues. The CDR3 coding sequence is TGTGCCAGCAGCTTAGATCAGGGAGGGACTAGCGTGCAGAATGAGCAGTTCTTC. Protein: CASSLDQGGTSVQNEQFF. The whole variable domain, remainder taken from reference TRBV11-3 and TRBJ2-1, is EAGVVQSPRYKIIEKKQPVAFWCNPISGHNTLYWYLQNLGQGPELLIRYENEEAVDDSQLPKDRFSAERLKGVDSTLKIQPAELGDSAVYLCASSLDQGGTSVQNEQFFGPGTRLTVL.

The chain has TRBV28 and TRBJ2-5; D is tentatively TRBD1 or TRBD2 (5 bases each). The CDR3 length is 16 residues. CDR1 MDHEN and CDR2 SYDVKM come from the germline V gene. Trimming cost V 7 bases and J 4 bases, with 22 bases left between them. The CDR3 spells CASKKPAAGSGETQYF. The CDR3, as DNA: TGTGCCAGCAAAAAACCCGCCGCAGGGAGCGGAGAGACCCAGTACTTC.

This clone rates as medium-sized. For the CDR3, the DNA is TGTGCCAGCAGCACTGGGGGCGGGACTGTGGATACGCAGTATTTT. Translation gives CASSTGGGTVDTQYF. The J gene is TRBJ2-3, the V gene TRBV7-9; D tentatively fits TRBD1 or TRBD2 (6 bases each). CDR3 size: 15 residues. CDR1 SEHNR and CDR2 FQNEAQ come from the germline V gene (reference sequence). The V and J ends lost 5 bases and 6 bases respectively, with 18 bases between them.

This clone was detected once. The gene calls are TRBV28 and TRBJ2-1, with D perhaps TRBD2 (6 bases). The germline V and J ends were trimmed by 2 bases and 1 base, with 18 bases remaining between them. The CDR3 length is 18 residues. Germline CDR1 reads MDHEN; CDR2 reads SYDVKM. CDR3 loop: CASSLIGGRLESYNEQFF. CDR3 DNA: TGTGCCAGCAGTTTAATTGGGGGGAGGCTTGAGTCCTACAATGAGCAGTTCTTC. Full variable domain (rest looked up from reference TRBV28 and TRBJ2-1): DVKVTQSSRYLVKRTGEKVFLECVQDMDHENMFWYRQDPGLGLRLIYFSYDVKMKEKGDIPEGYSVSREKKERFSLILESASTNQTSMYLCASSLIGGRLESYNEQFFGPGTRLTVL.

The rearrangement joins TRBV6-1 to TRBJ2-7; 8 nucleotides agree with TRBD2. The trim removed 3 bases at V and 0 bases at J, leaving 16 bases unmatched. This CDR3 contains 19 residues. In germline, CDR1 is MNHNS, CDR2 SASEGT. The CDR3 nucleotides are TGTGCCAGCAGTGATATAACAGCCGGTGGCGGGAGGCCCTCCTACGAGCAGTACTTC. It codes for CASSDITAGGGRPSYEQYF.

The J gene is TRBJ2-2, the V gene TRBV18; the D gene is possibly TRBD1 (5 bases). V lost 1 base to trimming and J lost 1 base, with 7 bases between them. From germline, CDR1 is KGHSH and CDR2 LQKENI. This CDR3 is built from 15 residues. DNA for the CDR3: TGTGCCAGCTCACCACGACAGCTGAACACCGGGGAGCTGTTTTTT. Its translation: CASSPRQLNTGELFF.

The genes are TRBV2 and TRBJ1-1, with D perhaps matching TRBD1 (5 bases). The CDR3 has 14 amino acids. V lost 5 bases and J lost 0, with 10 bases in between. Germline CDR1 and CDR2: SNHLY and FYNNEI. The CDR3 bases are TGTGCCAGCAGTAAGGGACCCTTGAACACTGAAGCTTTCTTT. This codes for CASSKGPLNTEAFF.

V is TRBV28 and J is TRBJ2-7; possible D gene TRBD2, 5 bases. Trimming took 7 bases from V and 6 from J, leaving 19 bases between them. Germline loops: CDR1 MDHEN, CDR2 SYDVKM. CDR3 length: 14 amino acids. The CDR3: CASIPLGRDSEQYF. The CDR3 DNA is TGTGCCAGCATCCCCCTCGGACGGGATTCCGAGCAGTACTTC.

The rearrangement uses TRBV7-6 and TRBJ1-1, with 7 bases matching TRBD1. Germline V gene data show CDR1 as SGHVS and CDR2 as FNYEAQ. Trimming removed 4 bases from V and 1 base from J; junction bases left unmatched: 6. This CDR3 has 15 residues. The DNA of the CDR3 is TGTGCCAGCAGCTCCCAGTGGACAGGGAACACTGAAGCTTTCTTT. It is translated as CASSSQWTGNTEAFF.